This T cell receptor (beta chain) was sequenced for a study of shared clonotypes between healthy human individuals. Study context: Researchers drew samples from two women and a few men aged 18 to 49. Three plates each covered CD4 naive and memory; CD8 naive two, CD8 memory one.

Replicate PCRs run on sorted subsets employed 200 to 250 ng DNA, around 27,000 T cell genomes. Repertoires were generated with immunoSEQ multiplex PCR, while TCRdb's copy carries only in-frame clones and drops some. The data hold approximately 530,000 clones, with 95% to 97% observed a single time. The material sequenced was naive CD4+ T cells sorted from blood. The sample's subset: CD45RA+ positively selected. The origin of this receptor is a woman in her 30s in good health.

The CDR3 nucleotides are TGTGCCAGCAGACAGACAGGCTCCTATGGCTACACCTTC. This sequence encodes CASRQTGSYGYTF. V and J are TRBV25-1 and TRBJ1-2; a possible D gene is TRBD1 (6 bases). The CDR3 has 13 residues. V lost 6 bases and J lost 4, with 12 bases in between. The V gene's germline CDR1 is MGHDK and CDR2 SYGVNS.